Listed below are T cell receptor beta chains from one sample, sequenced in a study of beta chain features in type 1 diabetes. Clones were read by immunoSEQ multiplex PCR, and TCRdb kept only the in-frame ones, dropping some. The sample consists of around 340,000 clones, around 20% of them appearing once. The sample consisted of naive CD4+ T cells from blood. These TCRs come from a woman younger than 35 in good health. CDR3s include the opening cysteine and the closing phenylalanine or tryptophan. The D gene is left open where the match is weak. Not all rows give a size; the values are once, few, many and, for expanded clones, a class.

.,TRBV30,14,.,TRBJ2-5,CAWTKGAGQETQYF,TGTGCCTGGACAAAAGGGGCTGGCCAAGAGACCCAGTACTTC
few,TRBV13,11,.,TRBJ2-7,CASSLAREQYF,TGTGCCAGCAGCTTGGCGAGGGAGCAGTACTTC
once,TRBV7-9,13,.,TRBJ2-2,CASSSQGTGELFF,TGTGCCAGCAGCTCACAGGGTACCGGGGAGCTGTTTTTT
.,TRBV13,15,TRBD1,TRBJ1-2,CASSEFGQVNYGYTF,TGTGCCAGCAGCGAATTCGGACAGGTGAACTATGGCTACACCTTC
few,TRBV5-4,14,TRBD1,TRBJ1-2,CASRRTGAVYGYTF,TGTGCCAGCAGACGGACAGGGGCAGTCTATGGCTACACCTTC
few,TRBV27,14,.,TRBJ2-4,CASSSRVEDGIQYF,TGTGCCAGCAGTTCCCGGGTGGAGGATGGCATTCAGTACTTC
.,TRBV7-2,14,.,TRBJ2-7,CASSFASWSYEQYF,TGTGCCAGCAGCTTTGCTAGCTGGTCCTACGAGCAGTACTTC
.,TRBV6-5,14,TRBD1,TRBJ1-2,CASRQTGQDYGYTF,TGTGCCAGCAGACAGACAGGACAGGACTATGGCTACACCTTC
few,TRBV7-3,13,.,TRBJ2-1,CASSNQGFREQFF,TGTGCCAGCAGCAACCAGGGTTTCAGGGAGCAGTTCTTC
.,TRBV30,14,.,TRBJ2-1,CAWSVWRGRNEQFF,TGTGCCTGGAGTGTATGGCGGGGACGCAATGAGCAGTTCTTC
few,TRBV30,13,.,TRBJ1-1,CAWSRNRGTEAFF,TGTGCCTGGAGCCGGAATAGGGGGACTGAAGCTTTCTTT
.,TRBV4-1,15,TRBD2,TRBJ2-1,CASSLLAGPNNEQFF,TGCGCCAGCAGCCTTCTAGCGGGACCCAACAATGAGCAGTTCTTC
once,TRBV5-4,13,TRBD1,TRBJ1-2,CASSPRGVYGYTF,TGTGCCAGCAGCCCCAGGGGGGTTTATGGCTACACCTTC
.,TRBV29-1,16,TRBD1,TRBJ1-5,CSVGTHRGKGNQPQHF,TGCAGCGTTGGGACCCACAGGGGAAAGGGCAATCAGCCCCAGCATTTT
few,TRBV7-3,16,TRBD2,TRBJ2-1,CASSPAGTSGFDEQFF,TGTGCCAGCAGCCCCGCCGGGACTAGCGGATTCGATGAGCAGTTCTTC
few,TRBV29-1,13,TRBD2,TRBJ2-5,CSVAVAGVETQYF,TGCAGCGTGGCGGTAGCGGGAGTAGAGACCCAGTACTTC
few,TRBV6-1,15,TRBD1,TRBJ1-5,CASSMGQGGNQPQHF,TGTGCCAGCAGCATGGGACAGGGTGGGAATCAGCCCCAGCATTTT
.,TRBV30,15,TRBD1,TRBJ2-4,CAWSGQGQGLDIQYF,TGTGCCTGGAGTGGGCAGGGACAGGGGTTGGACATTCAGTACTTC
few,TRBV30,13,TRBD1,TRBJ1-1,CAWSLGQGSAAFF,TGTGCCTGGAGTTTGGGACAGGGGAGTGCAGCTTTCTTT
few,TRBV7-9,16,TRBD1,TRBJ2-3,CASSLAKGQGTDTQYF,TGTGCCAGCAGCTTAGCGAAGGGACAGGGCACAGATACGCAGTATTTT